This T cell receptor (beta chain) was identified in a study of blood T cell repertoires in COVID-19. Study details: The origin of the acute and convalescent COVID-19 samples was the United States, Italy and Spain. PBMCs, B-cell-depleted T cells, or T cells provided the cDNA or gDNA that made up the material.

Per the study methods: Reference gene primers were amplified, and this amplification served to estimate nucleated cell counts. This table comes from immunoSEQ multiplex PCR, and its TCRdb copy is limited to in-frame clones, with some not included. The V and J calls and clone size are taken from that table; D and trimming were inferred from the DNA. Of 170,000 or so clones in the sample, approximately 88% are singletons; the top ten hold roughly an eighth. This sequence was found in a man in his late teens or twenties with active or convalescent COVID-19. Source material: peripheral blood.

CDR3 DNA sequence: TGTGCCAGCAGCGGGGGGCCAGACACTGAAGCTTTCTTT. Its translation is CASSGGPDTEAFF. The chain employs TRBV9 and TRBJ1-1, with D tentatively TRBD1 (6 bases). In germline, CDR1 is SGDLS, CDR2 YYNGEE. The CDR3 extends over 13 amino acids. Trimming cost V 3 bases and J 3 bases, with 9 bases left between them.